This T cell receptor beta chain came from a study of blood T cells in healthy people across ages. A second PCR of about 6 to 12 cycles used a sample-barcoded 5' primer and a J-beta primer mix. TCRdb used MiXCR to reprocess the 5' RACE reads, holding one entry per CDR3 protein. The sample consists of hundreds of thousands of distinct CDR3 sequences, approximately 60% of them appearing once. Between the trimmed V and J ends, which lost 1 base and 5 bases, there was a span of 15 bases. The CDR3 sequence is 15 residues long. This TCR was recovered from a man in his forties or fifties in good health. The sequenced material came from blood. J is TRBJ2-7 and V is TRBV12-3 or TRBV12-4; TRBD2 is a possible D gene (5 bases). The CDR3 bases are TGTGCCAGCAGTTTAGAACCGATTTCCGGGGACGAGCAGTACTTC. This sequence encodes CASSLEPISGDEQYF.